The clone carrying this T cell receptor beta chain has just a few counts. The sample comes from a study of T-cell memory formation after mild COVID-19. A single record per CDR3 protein comes from TCRdb applying MiXCR to the 5' RACE reads. The sample holds about 210,000 distinct CDR3 sequences, about 27% seen once. V lost 0 bases, J lost 7 bases, and 14 bases lay in between. Germline-derived CDR1 and CDR2 are SGDLS and YYNGEE. The CDR3 consists of 15 residues. The chain carries TRBV9 and TRBJ2-1; a possible D gene is TRBD2 (6 bases). The sample was PBMCs or a T cell subset sorted from them (not recorded which). This clonotype was sampled from an adult woman who had mild COVID-19 (a few samples of this study predate the infection). Cell type and time point are not known. The CDR3: CASSVADGRGNEQFF. The CDR3 coding sequence is TGTGCCAGCAGCGTAGCCGACGGGAGAGGGAATGAGCAGTTCTTC.